Shown below are 11 T cell receptor beta chains from a single sample sequenced in a study of blood T cell repertoires in COVID-19 (dated by TCRdb to 2018 to 2020). Receptor amplification or capture employed the immunoSEQ multiplex PCR assay. TCRdb carries this immuneACCESS record with in-frame sequences only. Its versions omit some clonotypes, under half of them owing to an unresolved V gene in the studies checked, with the rest unexplained. The sample table shows some 31,000 clones, and roughly 87% are seen once. Jointly, the top ten make up 0.95% to 1.1% of the sample. Sequenced input: peripheral blood. Receptors were obtained from a man in his 70s with active or convalescent COVID-19.

The CDR3 DNA follows: TGTGCCAGCAGCTTAAATCTAGCACCATCCTACAATGAGCAGTTCTTC. Protein: CASSLNLAPSYNEQFF. The chain joins TRBV7-3 to TRBJ2-1, with TRBD2 as a possible D gene (5 bases). Looked up from germline, CDR1 is SGHTA and CDR2 is FQGTGA. V shed 1 base and J shed 1 base, with 11 bases lying between them. This CDR3 contains 16 residues.

This chain connects TRBV6-5 to TRBJ1-2, with D possibly TRBD1 on 6 matching bases. The V end lost 6 bases, the J end lost 2 bases, and 13 bases lay between the germline ends. The germline V gene has CDR1 MNHEY and CDR2 SVGAGI. This CDR3 is 14 amino acids long. CDR3 residues: CASRGPGQNYGYTF. In DNA, the CDR3 is TGTGCCAGCAGAGGGCCTGGACAGAACTATGGCTACACCTTC.

The chain recombines TRBV4-2 with TRBJ1-1, with TRBD1 matching 8 bases. J lost 1 base, V lost 1 base, and 2 bases had no gene match. Germline lookup yields CDR1 LGHNA and CDR2 YNFKEQ. The CDR3 contains 15 residues. The CDR3 spells CASSQVGQANTEAFF. CDR3 in DNA: TGTGCCAGCAGCCAAGTGGGACAGGCGAACACTGAAGCTTTCTTT.

The chain combines TRBV6-4 with TRBJ2-1; TRBD2 matches at 13 bases. V was clipped by 5 bases and J by 6 bases; unmatched bases: 1. The CDR3 runs 14 residues. Germline CDR1 and CDR2: MRHNA and SNTAGT. DNA for the CDR3: TGTGCCAGCAGTAGGACTAGCGGGAGCAATGAGCAGTTCTTC. It translates to CASSRTSGSNEQFF.

This rearrangement joins TRBV6-6 to TRBJ2-2, with D unresolved. Germline V gives CDR1 MNHNY, CDR2 SVGAGI (reference sequence). The CDR3 has 15 residues. V was pared by 0 bases and J by 5 bases, with 10 bases between. CDR3 in DNA: TGTGCCAGCAGTTACTCGAGTAGTTGGACCGGGGAGCTGTTTTTT. Translated, it gives CASSYSSSWTGELFF.

This clone was found once. The chain is built from TRBV28 and TRBJ1-2; the match to TRBD1 covers 7 bases. Germline V lookup: CDR1 MDHEN, CDR2 SYDVKM. With 5 bases clipped from V and 3 bases from J, the junction kept 6 bases outside the gene matches. The CDR3 extends over 14 amino acids. The CDR3 sequence is CASSPPGQDYGYTF. For the CDR3, the DNA is TGTGCCAGCAGTCCCCCAGGACAGGACTATGGCTACACCTTC.

The chain carries TRBV14 and TRBJ1-5, with 7 nucleotides matching TRBD1. CDR1 and CDR2 from the germline V gene are SGHDN and FVKESK. With V trimmed by 4 bases and J by 0 bases, 15 bases remained unmatched. The CDR3 sequence is 19 residues long. CDR3 in amino acids: CASSPRTGTDFHSNQPQHF. The DNA for the CDR3 is TGTGCCAGCAGCCCCCGAACCGGGACAGATTTTCATAGCAATCAGCCCCAGCATTTT.

The chain is built from TRBV7-9 and TRBJ1-1; the match to TRBD1 covers 8 bases. V lost 5 bases to trimming and J lost 10 bases; unmatched junction nucleotides: 15. Germline V lookup: CDR1 SEHNR, CDR2 FQNEAQ (reference sequence). CDR3 length: 15 amino acids. The CDR3 DNA follows: TGTGCCAGCAGCCCCCGGGACAGGAAGAAGAGGAGAGCTTTCTTT. Encoded protein: CASSPRDRKKRRAFF.

This chain links TRBV9 with TRBJ1-3; no clear D gene. CDR3 length: 15 amino acids. Per germline, CDR1 SGDLS and CDR2 YYNGEE. Trimming cost V 3 bases and J 0 bases, with 10 bases left between them. The CDR3 sequence: CASSGGLVSGNTIYF. The CDR3 DNA reads TGTGCCAGCAGCGGAGGGCTTGTCTCTGGAAACACCATATATTTT.

The chain is built from TRBV18 and TRBJ1-1; tentatively, D is TRBD1 (6 bases). The CDR3 extends over 13 amino acids. In germline, CDR1 is KGHSH, CDR2 LQKENI. Trimming took off 3 bases at V and 4 bases at J, with 9 bases between the two ends. Here the CDR3 reads CASSPAGVTEAFF. DNA of the CDR3: TGTGCCAGCTCACCCGCAGGGGTCACTGAAGCTTTCTTT.

CDR3 residues: CASSAGDIYNYGYTF. The CDR3 region has the DNA TGTGCCAGCTCAGCCGGGGACATTTATAACTATGGCTACACCTTC. The rearrangement uses TRBV18 and TRBJ1-2; maybe TRBD1 (6 bases). The germline V and J ends were trimmed by 5 bases and 1 base, with 14 bases remaining between them. CDR1 is KGHSH and CDR2 is LQKENI in the germline V gene. The CDR3 runs to 15 residues. The entire variable domain, with the rest obtained from reference TRBV18 and TRBJ1-2, is as follows: NAGVMQNPRHLVRRRGQEARLRCSPMKGHSHVYWYRQLPEEGLKFMVYLQKENIIDESGMPKERFSAEFPKEGPSILRIQQVVRGDSAAYFCASSAGDIYNYGYTFGSGTRLTVV.